A selection of T cell receptor beta chains follows, all from one sample in a study of T-cell reconstitution after alpha-beta-depleted transplantation in children. TCRdb reprocessed the PCR reads with MiXCR, giving one entry per CDR3 protein. The repertoire consists of about 200,000 distinct CDR3 sequences, with over 15% occurring once and the leading ten covering roughly two fifths. The sequencing used PBMCs, mostly from graft donor cells, collected 360 days after TCRalphabeta/CD19-depleted stem cell transplant. The receptors were sampled from a male patient between 2 and 10 years old who had a stem cell transplant for acute lymphoblastic leukemia, so the T cells may come from the graft donor. CDR3s include the opening cysteine and the closing phenylalanine or tryptophan. D genes are given only for firm matches. Size values are once, few and many counts, or a class for expanded clones, and some rows have none.

clone size	D gene	V gene	J gene	CDR3 protein	CDR3 DNA
.	.	TRBV5-1	TRBJ2-1	CASSVTTVDEQFF	TGCGCCAGCAGCGTAACAACCGTCGATGAGCAGTTCTTC
.	.	TRBV24-1	TRBJ2-7	CATSDSQRAGTEQYF	TGTGCCACCAGTGATTCGCAGAGGGCGGGGACCGAGCAGTACTTC
few	.	TRBV5-1	TRBJ2-1	CASSLAPVGRGPYNEQFF	TGCGCCAGCAGCTTGGCCCCGGTGGGACGGGGGCCCTACAATGAGCAGTTCTTC
many	.	TRBV7-2	TRBJ2-2	CASSSGLFTGELFF	TGTGCCAGCAGCTCAGGACTCTTTACCGGGGAGCTGTTTTTT
.	.	TRBV11-2	TRBJ2-7	CASSPEGPGSYEQYF	TGTGCCAGCAGCCCGGAGGGACCTGGGTCCTACGAGCAGTACTTC
.	TRBD1	TRBV5-1	TRBJ1-1	CASSPRGQGTDTEAFF	TGCGCCAGCAGCCCCCGGGGACAGGGGACAGACACTGAAGCTTTCTTT
.	TRBD1	TRBV12-3/TRBV12-4	TRBJ2-3	CASTQFGQGPDTQYF	TGTGCCAGCACCCAATTCGGACAGGGGCCAGATACGCAGTATTTT
few	.	TRBV12-3/TRBV12-4	TRBJ2-1	CASSLWGGDPYNEQFF	TGTGCCAGCAGTTTATGGGGTGGGGATCCCTACAATGAGCAGTTCTTC
.	.	TRBV12-2	TRBJ1-2	CASRTKSDRGRKDYGYTF	TGTGCAAGTCGCACGAAGTCGGACAGGGGGCGAAAGGACTATGGCTACACCTTC
.	.	TRBV29-1	TRBJ1-2	CSVERDGIYGYTF	TGCAGCGTTGAACGGGACGGGATTTATGGCTACACCTTC
.	.	TRBV10-3	TRBJ1-6	CAISEPGEGSYNSPLHF	TGTGCCATCAGCGAACCAGGGGAGGGATCCTATAATTCACCCCTCCACTTT
few	TRBD1	TRBV20-1	TRBJ2-7	CSATDRVGSSYEQYF	TGCAGTGCAACCGACAGGGTCGGGTCCTCCTACGAGCAGTACTTC
.	.	TRBV4-1	TRBJ1-1	CASSRIYRNTEAFF	TGCGCCAGCAGCCGAATCTACAGGAACACTGAAGCTTTCTTT
.	TRBD1	TRBV5-1	TRBJ1-1	CASSFGRGTGAGGTEAFF	TGCGCCAGCAGCTTCGGCCGCGGGACAGGGGCCGGGGGCACTGAAGCTTTCTTT
.	.	TRBV10-3	TRBJ1-1	CAISDRETTEAFF	TGTGCCATCAGTGACAGAGAAACCACTGAAGCTTTCTTT
.	.	TRBV5-5	TRBJ1-5	CASSFTGLNQPQHF	TGTGCCAGCAGCTTCACAGGGCTCAATCAGCCCCAGCATTTT
.	TRBD1	TRBV7-9	TRBJ2-5	CASSPGQGEGTQYF	TGTGCCAGCAGCCCTGGACAGGGGGAAGGGACCCAGTACTTC
.	TRBD1	TRBV11-2	TRBJ2-7	CASSLAWDRGLREQYF	TGTGCCAGCAGCTTAGCCTGGGACAGGGGCTTGAGGGAGCAGTACTTC
few	.	TRBV11-2	TRBJ2-1	CASSFPGKSYNEQFF	TGTGCCAGCAGCTTCCCAGGGAAGTCCTACAATGAGCAGTTCTTC
.	.	TRBV20-1	TRBJ2-7	CCARGVWGTSSYEQYF	TGCTGTGCTAGAGGGGTCTGGGGAACAAGCTCCTACGAGCAGTACTTC
few	.	TRBV5-1	TRBJ1-1	CASSPLQNTEAFF	TGCGCCAGCAGCCCGTTACAGAACACTGAAGCTTTCTTT
.	.	TRBV5-5	TRBJ1-4	CASSKTPGSTNEKLFF	TGTGCCAGCAGCAAAACTCCGGGGTCAACTAATGAAAAACTGTTTTTT
.	TRBD2	TRBV12-3/TRBV12-4	TRBJ2-1	CASSAGTSSYNEQFF	TGTGCCAGCAGTGCCGGGACTAGCTCCTACAATGAGCAGTTCTTC
many	.	TRBV29-1	TRBJ2-7	CSVKGTYEQYF	TGCAGCGTTAAGGGTACCTACGAGCAGTACTTC
.	.	TRBV12-3/TRBV12-4	TRBJ2-2	CASSLAGTSTGELFF	TGTGCCAGCAGTCTAGCCGGGACTTCGACCGGGGAGCTGTTTTTT
.	TRBD2	TRBV7-9	TRBJ2-7	CASSLLSSGRYEQYF	TGTGCCAGCAGCTTACTCTCTAGCGGTCGCTACGAGCAGTACTTC
once	.	TRBV20-1	TRBJ2-7	CSASRIGGASSYEQYF	TGCAGTGCTAGCCGAATCGGCGGGGCGAGCTCCTACGAGCAGTACTTC
.	.	TRBV6-5	TRBJ2-7	CASSYPQGGDEQYF	TGTGCCAGCAGTTACCCACAGGGAGGGGACGAGCAGTACTTC
.	TRBD2	TRBV7-8	TRBJ2-7	CASSMGLDIAEQYF	TGTGCCAGCAGCATGGGACTAGACATAGCCGAGCAGTACTTC
few	.	TRBV18	TRBJ2-3	CASSSRVGTQYF	TGTGCCAGCTCGTCCCGGGTCGGTACGCAGTATTTT
few	.	TRBV12-3/TRBV12-4	TRBJ1-3	CASSLRRELSGNTIYF	TGTGCCAGCAGTTTACGCCGGGAACTCTCTGGAAACACCATATATTTT
.	.	TRBV13	TRBJ1-6	CASSLGLPRVQISPLHF	TGTGCCAGCAGCTTAGGTCTTCCGAGGGTACAAATCTCACCCCTCCACTTT
few	TRBD2	TRBV28	TRBJ2-1	CASSSLAGGWGNEQFF	TGTGCCAGCAGTTCTTTAGCGGGAGGCTGGGGCAATGAGCAGTTCTTC
many	.	TRBV7-9	TRBJ2-7	CASGVEYEQYF	TGTGCCAGCGGGGTGGAATACGAGCAGTACTTC
many	TRBD1	TRBV11-2	TRBJ1-4	CASRRTGIGEKLFF	TGTGCCAGCAGGAGGACAGGGATAGGGGAAAAACTGTTTTTT
many	TRBD2	TRBV5-1	TRBJ2-1	CASSSAGGLNEQFF	TGCGCCAGCAGCTCAGCGGGGGGGCTTAATGAGCAGTTCTTC
.	TRBD2	TRBV19	TRBJ2-1	CASSISGAPINEQFF	TGTGCCAGTAGTATTAGCGGGGCGCCAATCAATGAGCAGTTCTTC
few	TRBD1	TRBV5-1	TRBJ2-2	CASSPSRDRNTGELFF	TGCGCCAGCAGCCCTAGCAGGGACAGGAACACCGGGGAGCTGTTTTTT
few	TRBD1	TRBV5-4	TRBJ2-7	CASRLDRGDEQYF	TGTGCCAGCAGGTTGGACAGGGGCGACGAGCAGTACTTC
.	TRBD1	TRBV20-1	TRBJ2-7	CSAQGQALGEQYF	TGCAGTGCTCAGGGACAGGCTCTTGGTGAGCAGTACTTC
few	.	TRBV10-3	TRBJ1-5	CAIRRQDNQPQHF	TGTGCCATCAGGCGGCAGGACAATCAGCCCCAGCATTTT
many	.	TRBV12-3/TRBV12-4	TRBJ2-7	CASSLLGGSYEQYF	TGTGCCAGCAGTCTACTAGGGGGGTCCTACGAGCAGTACTTC
few	TRBD1	TRBV29-1	TRBJ1-5	CSVVEGQGLGQPQHF	TGCAGCGTTGTAGAGGGACAGGGATTAGGTCAGCCCCAGCATTTT
once	TRBD1	TRBV6-1	TRBJ2-5	CASKRGQGSQETQYF	TGTGCCAGCAAAAGGGGACAGGGGTCTCAAGAGACCCAGTACTTC
.	TRBD2	TRBV20-1	TRBJ2-1	CSAIGLAGVYNEQFF	TGCAGTGCTATCGGACTAGCGGGAGTCTACAATGAGCAGTTCTTC
few	.	TRBV10-3	TRBJ1-5	CAISEFQGLGQPQHF	TGTGCCATCAGTGAATTCCAGGGGTTAGGCCAGCCCCAGCATTTT
few	TRBD1	TRBV5-4	TRBJ2-1	CASSPGQGAFDEQFF	TGTGCCAGCAGCCCGGGACAGGGGGCGTTCGATGAGCAGTTCTTC
.	.	TRBV7-2	TRBJ2-3	CASSLGPGTYTDTQYF	TGTGCCAGCAGCTTAGGTCCGGGGACTTACACAGATACGCAGTATTTT
.	.	TRBV2	TRBJ1-2	CASSERGNYGYTF	TGTGCCAGCAGTGAACGGGGGAACTATGGCTACACCTTC
few	.	TRBV10-2	TRBJ1-2	CASSPNRDGYTF	TGCGCCAGCAGTCCGAACAGGGATGGCTACACCTTC